Listed below are T cell receptor beta chains from one sample, sequenced in a study of shared clonotypes between healthy human individuals. Method: immunoSEQ multiplex PCR; TCRdb's copy keeps in-frame clones and lacks some. This table holds over 2 million clones, about 95% found once. The sequencing input was naive CD4+ T cells sorted from blood. The receptors here all came from a man aged 18 to 30 in good health. Each CDR3 is given with its conserved first and last residue. The D gene is left open where the match is weak. Some rows have no size entry. The others give once, few or many, or a class for an expanded clone.

D	V	size	J	CDR3	DNA
-	TRBV21-1	-	TRBJ2-7	CASSISGTGEAHEQYF	TGTGCCAGCAGCATATCGGGGACAGGGGAGGCTCACGAGCAGTACTTC
TRBD2	TRBV30	few	TRBJ2-7	CAHRLAGAPEQYF	TGTGCTCACCGACTAGCGGGGGCCCCCGAGCAGTACTTC
-	TRBV5-5	-	TRBJ2-1	CASSLLPSRNEQFF	TGTGCCAGCAGCTTGTTGCCTAGTCGCAATGAGCAGTTCTTC
-	TRBV5-1	once	TRBJ2-2	CASSLARVNTGELFF	TGCGCCAGCAGCTTGGCCAGGGTGAACACCGGGGAGCTGTTTTTT
TRBD2	TRBV4-3	once	TRBJ2-1	CASSWTSGFYNEQFF	TGCGCCAGCAGCTGGACTAGCGGATTTTACAATGAGCAGTTCTTC
-	TRBV20-1	-	TRBJ2-7	CSAYRDEQYF	TGCAGTGCCTACAGGGACGAGCAGTACTTC
-	TRBV6-1	-	TRBJ1-5	CASSDPAGVQPQHF	TGTGCCAGCAGTGATCCGGCAGGGGTGCAGCCCCAGCATTTT
-	TRBV19	-	TRBJ1-4	CASSIPAETNEKLFF	TGTGCCAGTAGTATTCCAGCGGAAACTAATGAAAAACTGTTTTTT
-	TRBV5-1	-	TRBJ1-4	CASSFGRGNEKLFF	TGCGCCAGCAGCTTTGGGAGAGGGAATGAAAAACTGTTTTTT
-	TRBV10-3	-	TRBJ1-6	CAIRTDGLNSPLHF	TGTGCCATCAGGACGGACGGATTAAATTCACCCCTCCACTTT
TRBD1	TRBV19	few	TRBJ1-6	CASSDREYNSPLHF	TGTGCCAGCTCAGACAGGGAATATAATTCACCCCTCCACTTT
-	TRBV21-1	once	TRBJ2-5	CASSKGGLAGGIPQETQYF	TGTGCCAGCAGCAAAGGTGGGCTAGCGGGAGGGATTCCCCAAGAGACCCAGTACTTC
TRBD2	TRBV13	-	TRBJ2-3	CASSNRTSGGTGTSTDTQYF	TGTGCCAGCAGCAATCGGACTAGCGGGGGGACTGGCACTAGCACAGATACGCAGTATTTT
TRBD1	TRBV5-1	-	TRBJ2-5	CASSLVDREEETQYF	TGCGCCAGCAGCTTGGTGGACAGGGAAGAGGAGACCCAGTACTTC
TRBD1	TRBV30	-	TRBJ2-5	CAWSTQTGGNQETQYF	TGTGCCTGGAGTACTCAGACAGGGGGGAACCAAGAGACCCAGTACTTC
-	TRBV6-6	-	TRBJ2-3	CASSKQGSTQYF	TGTGCCAGCAGTAAACAGGGTTCTACGCAGTATTTT
-	TRBV6-5	once	TRBJ1-2	CASSYSFRDGYGYTF	TGTGCCAGCAGTTACTCGTTTCGGGACGGCTATGGCTACACCTTC
-	TRBV28	-	TRBJ1-6	CASTPEGSSYNSPLHF	TGTGCCAGCACCCCCGAGGGAAGCTCCTATAATTCACCCCTCCACTTT
-	TRBV29-1	once	TRBJ2-2	CSGQTPANTGELFF	TGCAGCGGCCAGACACCTGCGAACACCGGGGAGCTGTTTTTT
-	TRBV18	-	TRBJ1-4	CASSRYQGNEKLFF	TGTGCCAGCTCACGGTACCAAGGAAATGAAAAACTGTTTTTT
-	TRBV5-1	-	TRBJ1-5	CASSPEGVSNQPQHF	TGCGCCAGCAGCCCGGAGGGGGTTAGCAATCAGCCCCAGCATTTT
-	TRBV5-6	-	TRBJ1-2	CASSTGSQGAGYTF	TGTGCCAGCAGCACCGGGTCTCAGGGAGCTGGCTACACCTTC
-	TRBV11-2	-	TRBJ1-3	CASSLDQRKGLGNTIYF	TGTGCCAGCAGCTTAGATCAGCGAAAGGGGTTGGGAAACACCATATATTTT
-	TRBV28	-	TRBJ1-6	CASSGTGGFNSPLHF	TGTGCCAGCAGTGGGACTGGGGGGTTTAATTCACCCCTCCACTTT
-	TRBV5-1	-	TRBJ1-1	CASSLQQGVYNTEAFF	TGCGCCAGCAGCTTGCAACAGGGTGTCTACAACACTGAAGCTTTCTTT
TRBD1	TRBV25-1	-	TRBJ1-4	CASSETGTDNEKLFF	TGTGCCAGCAGTGAAACCGGGACAGATAATGAAAAACTGTTTTTT
-	TRBV5-1	-	TRBJ1-3	CASSLGPEGNTIYF	TGCGCCAGCAGCTTGGGTCCAGAGGGAAACACCATATATTTT
-	TRBV14	-	TRBJ1-2	CASSQVRDAGPTF	TGTGCCAGCAGCCAAGTCAGGGACGCAGGTCCCACCTTC
-	TRBV10-3	-	TRBJ1-5	CAISGLGVNQPQHF	TGTGCCATCAGTGGTTTAGGGGTCAATCAGCCCCAGCATTTT
-	TRBV6-5	-	TRBJ1-4	CASRGYNEKLFF	TGTGCCAGCCGTGGGTATAATGAAAAACTGTTTTTT
TRBD1	TRBV15	many	TRBJ2-5	CATSREQTGEETQYF	TGTGCCACCAGCAGAGAGCAGACAGGGGAAGAGACCCAGTACTTC
-	TRBV18	-	TRBJ1-5	CASSATDSNQPQHF	TGTGCCAGCTCAGCGACAGATAGCAATCAGCCCCAGCATTTT
-	TRBV23-1	-	TRBJ1-2	CASSQTGTARSGYYGYTF	TGCGCCAGCAGTCAGACGGGGACGGCACGATCCGGATACTATGGCTACACCTTC
TRBD2	TRBV15	-	TRBJ2-1	CATSRDGRPRGDEQFF	TGTGCCACCAGCAGAGACGGGAGGCCTAGGGGCGATGAGCAGTTCTTC
-	TRBV6-5	-	TRBJ2-5	CATEIRGETQYF	TGTGCCACTGAAATACGGGGAGAGACCCAGTACTTC
-	TRBV7-9	-	TRBJ2-1	CASSMTVPSYNEQFF	TGTGCCAGCAGCATGACAGTCCCATCCTACAATGAGCAGTTCTTC
TRBD1	TRBV6-5	-	TRBJ2-7	CASSRAGTGAREQYF	TGTGCCAGCAGCCGAGCCGGGACAGGGGCTAGGGAGCAGTACTTC
TRBD1	TRBV2	-	TRBJ1-2	CASINLGTGIYGYTF	TGTGCCAGCATCAACTTGGGGACAGGGATTTATGGCTACACCTTC
-	TRBV5-1	-	TRBJ2-3	CASSWSGTDTQYF	TGCGCCAGCAGCTGGTCCGGGACAGATACGCAGTATTTT
-	TRBV9	-	TRBJ1-2	CASSVDTNNYGYTF	TGTGCCAGCAGCGTTGACACGAATAACTATGGCTACACCTTC
-	TRBV7-2	-	TRBJ1-6	CASSLAQTLTNSPLHF	TGTGCCAGCAGCTTAGCGCAGACGTTGACTAATTCACCCCTCCACTTT
TRBD1	TRBV18	-	TRBJ1-2	CASSPPGGLGGTF	TGTGCCAGCTCACCACCAGGGGGCCTTGGTGGGACCTTC
-	TRBV27	-	TRBJ1-5	CASSFQGFGQPQHF	TGTGCCAGCAGTTTTCAGGGGTTTGGACAGCCCCAGCATTTT
TRBD1	TRBV28	few	TRBJ2-2	CASWDRGNTGELFF	TGTGCCAGCTGGGACAGGGGGAACACCGGGGAGCTGTTTTTT
-	TRBV7-9	-	TRBJ2-7	CASSPRLGDNEQYF	TGTGCCAGCAGCCCTAGGTTGGGGGACAACGAGCAGTACTTC
-	TRBV6-5	once	TRBJ1-1	CASSYRAVTEAFF	TGTGCCAGCAGTTACAGGGCTGTAACTGAAGCTTTCTTT
-	TRBV2	-	TRBJ2-7	CASSEGIRARYEQYF	TGTGCCAGCAGTGAAGGGATCCGTGCTCGCTACGAGCAGTACTTC
-	TRBV7-8	-	TRBJ2-7	CASSSHYEQYF	TGTGCCAGCAGCTCTCACTACGAGCAGTACTTC
TRBD2	TRBV10-2	-	TRBJ2-2	CASSAGTSFPHTGELFF	TGCGCCAGCAGCGCCGGGACTAGCTTCCCCCACACCGGGGAGCTGTTTTTT
TRBD1	TRBV29-1	-	TRBJ1-1	CSVDGTDWAGTEAFF	TGCAGCGTTGATGGGACAGACTGGGCGGGGACTGAAGCTTTCTTT
-	TRBV5-1	-	TRBJ2-5	CASSFRQSGETQYF	TGCGCCAGCAGCTTCCGGCAGTCTGGGGAGACCCAGTACTTC